The present T cell receptor beta chain was sequenced within a study of vaccination and CD4 T cells after COVID-19. Study as a whole: Two-dose vaccination with either BNT162b2 or mRNA-1273 was given to participants.

Treatment described: roughly ten-day PBMC culture with coronavirus spike peptide pools or control peptides (ViraFEST assay). This CDR3 region has 14 residues. With 5 bases removed from V and 1 base from J, the gap between germline ends came to 11 bases. The Oncomine TCR Beta short-read assay was what sequenced the DNA obtained from cultured CD4+ T cells. One entry per CDR3 protein results from TCRdb running MiXCR on the PCR reads. The table shows 15,000 or so distinct CDR3 sequences, with 48% occurring only once. This clonotype was detected a few times. Antigen specificity is unknown. Overall study results and limits: Relatively few convalescent patients were studied; early post-infection timepoints were not included.

Sequenced sample: CD4+ T cells from blood, cultured in vitro. The chain has TRBV12-3 or TRBV12-4 and TRBJ1-1; no clear D gene. The sequence was collected from a human donor who had recovered from COVID-19. The DNA for the CDR3 is TGTGCCAGCAGTGTCCGGCCCGAGAACACTGAAGCTTTCTTT. This codes for CASSVRPENTEAFF.